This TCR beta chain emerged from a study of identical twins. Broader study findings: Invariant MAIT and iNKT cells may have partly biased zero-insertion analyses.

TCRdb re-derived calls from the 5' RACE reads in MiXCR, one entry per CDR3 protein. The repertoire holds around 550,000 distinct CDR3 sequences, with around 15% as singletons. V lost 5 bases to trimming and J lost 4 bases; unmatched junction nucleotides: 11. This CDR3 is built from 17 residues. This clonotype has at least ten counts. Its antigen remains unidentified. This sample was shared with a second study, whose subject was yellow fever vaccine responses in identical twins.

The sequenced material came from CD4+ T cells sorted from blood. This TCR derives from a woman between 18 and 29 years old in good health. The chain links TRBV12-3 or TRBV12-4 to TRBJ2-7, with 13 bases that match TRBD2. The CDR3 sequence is CASSKRSGTSGAYEQYV. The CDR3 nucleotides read TGTGCCAGCAGTAAGAGATCCGGGACTAGCGGGGCTTACGAGCAGTACGTC.